A single sample is the source of the 29 T cell receptor beta chains below, sequenced in a study of OX40 agonist ivuxolimab in advanced cancers. Sequenced by immunoSEQ multiplex PCR; TCRdb stores in-frame clones only, minus some. The data show 100,000 or so clones, approximately 90% seen once. The sample was CD4+ or CD8+ T cells sorted from blood, taken in a trial of the OX40 agonist ivuxolimab. The receptors derive from an adult with an advanced solid tumor such as melanoma, head and neck, liver or kidney cancer.

V gene TRBV18 combines with J gene TRBJ1-5; D not certain. The germline V and J ends were trimmed by 4 bases and 0 bases, with 13 bases remaining between them. This CDR3 region has 16 residues. From germline, CDR1 is KGHSH and CDR2 LQKENI. As DNA, the CDR3 is TGTGCCAGCTCACTCTCGCGGGAGGGTAGCAATCAGCCCCAGCATTTT. Encoded protein: CASSLSREGSNQPQHF.

V is TRBV28 and J is TRBJ1-1; D is possibly TRBD1 (6 bases). Between the trimmed V and J ends, which lost 6 bases and 0 bases, there was a span of 8 bases. This CDR3 is 13 amino acids long. The germline gives CDR1 MDHEN, CDR2 SYDVKM. In DNA form, the CDR3 reads TGTGCCAGCAGGGACAGTTTGAACACTGAAGCTTTCTTT. It translates to CASRDSLNTEAFF.

J is TRBJ2-3 and V is TRBV10-3; 8 positions match TRBD1. This CDR3 is built from 13 residues. The germline CDR1 and CDR2 sequences are ENHRY and SYGVKD. The V gene end was trimmed by 6 bases and the J gene end by 3 bases; junction bases not matched to a gene: 2. CDR3 nucleotide sequence: TGTGCCATCAGCGGACAGGGAACAGATACGCAGTATTTT. It codes for CAISGQGTDTQYF.

This sequence joins TRBV10-3 and TRBJ1-2; maybe TRBD1 (5 bases). Germline V gene sequence: CDR1 ENHRY, CDR2 SYGVKD. The V end was cut by 6 bases, the J end by 2 bases, with 16 bases between. The CDR3 runs 15 residues. The DNA of the CDR3 is TGTGCCATCAGCCCAGTAAGGGAGGGGAACTATGGCTACACCTTC. It specifies CAISPVREGNYGYTF.

The genes are TRBV27 and TRBJ1-4; D unresolved. This CDR3 region has 14 residues. Germline loops: CDR1 MNHEY, CDR2 SMNVEV (reference sequence). The germline V and J ends were trimmed by 4 bases and 5 bases, with 11 bases remaining between them. CDR3 DNA sequence: TGTGCCAGCAGTTCCGGCAGAAGGAATGAAAAACTGTTTTTT. This translates into CASSSGRRNEKLFF.

This chain joins TRBV29-1 and TRBJ1-1, with D possibly matching TRBD1 (6 bases). Trimming stripped 3 bases from V and 6 bases from J, with 20 bases between. Germline V gene data show CDR1 as SQVTM and CDR2 as ANQGSEA. CDR3 length: 15 amino acids. CDR3 in amino acids: CSVEATTGRRAEAFF. CDR3 in DNA: TGCAGCGTTGAGGCAACAACAGGGAGGAGAGCTGAAGCTTTCTTT.

J is TRBJ2-1 and V is TRBV7-9; D may be TRBD2 (5 bases). Germline CDR1 SEHNR, CDR2 FQNEAQ (reference sequence). The CDR3 covers 11 residues. The V end was cut by 3 bases, the J end by 9 bases, with 6 bases between. CDR3 DNA: TGTGCCAGCAGCTTGGCGGGTGAGCAGTTCTTC. The encoded protein is CASSLAGEQFF.

This chain uses TRBV18 with TRBJ2-1; 12 nucleotides line up with TRBD2. CDR1 is KGHSH and CDR2 is LQKENI in the germline V gene. Unmatched junction bases numbered 15, after V lost 3 bases and J lost 15 bases. CDR3 length: 16 amino acids. CDR3 nucleotides: TGTGCCAGCTCACCCGCCCCGACTAGCGGGAGTCCCCGTTTGTTCTTC. Its translation is CASSPAPTSGSPRLFF.

The chain uses TRBV30 and TRBJ1-5; 9 nucleotides match TRBD1. V lost 0 bases to trimming and J lost 5 bases; unmatched junction nucleotides: 8. Germline V gives CDR1 GTSNPN, CDR2 SVGIG (reference sequence). This CDR3 spans 16 amino acids. The CDR3 loop reads CAWSVGYRGPHQPQHF. CDR3 bases: TGTGCCTGGAGTGTAGGGTACAGGGGGCCCCATCAGCCCCAGCATTTT. The full variable domain, in which reference TRBV30 and TRBJ1-5 provide the parts outside the CDR3, is SQTIHQWPATLVQPVGSPLSLECTVEGTSNPNLYWYRQAAGRGLQLLFYSVGIGQISSEVPQNLSASRPQDRQFILSSKKLLLSDSGFYLCAWSVGYRGPHQPQHFGDGTRLSIL.

This chain links TRBV7-2 with TRBJ2-4, with D maybe TRBD2 (6 bases). CDR1 and CDR2 (germline): SGHTA, FQGNSA. Deletions cut 6 bases from V and 7 bases from J, with 13 bases between. This CDR3 has 13 amino acids. The CDR3 loop is CASSSPGGNIQYF. The CDR3 nucleotides read TGTGCCAGCAGTTCGCCTGGGGGGAACATTCAGTACTTC.

The gene calls are TRBV9 and TRBJ1-1; D is unclear. CDR1 is SGDLS and CDR2 is YYNGEE in the germline V gene. The CDR3 sequence is 15 residues long. V was cut by 3 bases and J by 4 bases, with 16 bases left in between. CDR3 residues: CASSAGREVGTEAFF. CDR3 bases: TGTGCCAGCAGCGCGGGGAGGGAGGTGGGCACTGAAGCTTTCTTT.

This clone was counted a few times. This CDR3 is CASSQGGLAGVGTGELFF. The CDR3, as DNA: TGCGCCAGCAGCCAAGGAGGGCTAGCGGGAGTTGGGACCGGGGAGCTGTTTTTT. The chain links TRBV4-1 to TRBJ2-2, with 10 bases identical to TRBD2. CDR1 is MGHRA and CDR2 is YSYEKL in the germline V gene. The J segment lost 5 bases and the V segment lost 1 base, leaving 10 bases of the junction unmatched. This CDR3 has 18 amino acids.

The chain links TRBV10-2 to TRBJ2-1, with a tentative D call TRBD1 (6 bases). The CDR3 contains 15 residues. The V gene's germline CDR1 is WSHSY and CDR2 SAAADI. The ends were cut back, 7 bases at V and 7 bases at J, with 20 bases in the middle. The CDR3 region is CASTHKAQGLNEQFF. CDR3 nucleotides: TGCGCCAGCACACATAAGGCGCAGGGGTTGAATGAGCAGTTCTTC.

The chain recombines TRBV27 with TRBJ1-2; the D is unclear. Germline CDR1 reads MNHEY; CDR2 reads SMNVEV (reference sequence). V lost 6 bases and J 8 bases, leaving 19 bases between the germline ends. The CDR3 covers 14 residues. In DNA, the CDR3 is TGTGCCAGCAGCTTCGGGGTAAAAACGGGGGGCTACACCTTC. Protein product: CASSFGVKTGGYTF.

A single count supports this clone. The V gene is TRBV9, the J gene TRBJ2-3; 8 nucleotides align to TRBD2. Per the germline V gene, CDR1 is SGDLS and CDR2 is YYNGEE. The CDR3 totals 15 residues. J lost 3 bases, V lost 2 bases, and 5 bases had no gene match. The CDR3 reads CASSVREGLTDTQYF. The CDR3 bases are TGTGCCAGCAGCGTCCGGGAGGGCCTGACAGATACGCAGTATTTT.

This clone has a single count. The rearrangement uses TRBV7-9 and TRBJ2-3, with 8 bases matching TRBD2. Looked up from germline, CDR1 is SEHNR and CDR2 is FQNEAQ (reference sequence). The CDR3 totals 16 residues. Trimming at V came to 1 base and at J to 2 bases, leaving 5 bases not matched to a gene. Here the CDR3 DNA reads TGTGCCAGCAGCTTAGGGGCGGGAGGATACACAGATACGCAGTATTTT. It specifies CASSLGAGGYTDTQYF.

This clone appeared a few times. The rearrangement links TRBV28 to TRBJ1-2, with D possibly being TRBD1 (6 bases). Looked up from germline, CDR1 is MDHEN and CDR2 is SYDVKM. The CDR3 length is 12 residues. The ends were cut back, 7 bases at V and 4 bases at J, with 10 bases in the middle. Here the CDR3 reads CASTPTGYGYTF. The CDR3 coding sequence is TGTGCCAGCACCCCGACAGGCTATGGCTACACCTTC.

The chain employs TRBV29-1 and TRBJ1-1; possibly TRBD1 for D (5 bases). The CDR3 is 13 residues long. The V end lost 4 bases, the J end lost 3 bases, and 12 bases lay between the germline ends. Germline values: CDR1 SQVTM, CDR2 ANQGSEA. The DNA for the CDR3 is TGCAGCGTTGTCTCAGGGACGGACACTGAAGCTTTCTTT. Protein: CSVVSGTDTEAFF.

The V gene is TRBV7-9, the J gene TRBJ1-4; the D gene is possibly TRBD1 (6 bases). The V gene's germline CDR1 is SEHNR and CDR2 FQNEAQ (reference sequence). Trimming cost V 1 base and J 3 bases, with 12 bases left between them. The CDR3 is 16 residues long. The CDR3: CASSLGYGGSNEKLFF. The CDR3 region has the DNA TGTGCCAGCAGCTTAGGGTACGGGGGCTCTAATGAAAAACTGTTTTTT.

There are a few counts of this clone. The V gene is TRBV19, the J gene TRBJ1-1; a weak D match, TRBD1 (5 bases). This CDR3 spans 13 amino acids. Germline loops: CDR1 LNHDA, CDR2 SQIVND (reference sequence). The V and J ends lost 3 bases and 3 bases respectively, with 8 bases between them. The CDR3 loop reads CASSIDSYTEAFF. The CDR3 nucleotides read TGTGCCAGTAGTATCGACAGCTACACTGAAGCTTTCTTT.

A single count supports this clone. This rearrangement joins TRBV18 to TRBJ2-2, with D tentatively TRBD1 or TRBD2 (5 bases each). Trimming cost V 0 bases and J 0 bases, with 8 bases left between them. CDR1 and CDR2 (germline): KGHSH, LQKENI. There are 16 residues in the CDR3. CDR3 nucleotide sequence: TGTGCCAGCTCACCACCGAGGGGCACGAACACCGGGGAGCTGTTTTTT. Amino acids: CASSPPRGTNTGELFF.

The J gene is TRBJ1-2, the V gene TRBV6-5; D may be TRBD1 (6 bases). The CDR3 covers 13 residues. V was cut by 7 bases and J by 5 bases, with 14 bases left in between. Germline V gene lookup returns CDR1 MNHEY and CDR2 SVGAGI. CDR3 DNA: TGTGCCAGCACCACTACAGGGTTATATGGCTACACCTTC. It codes for CASTTTGLYGYTF.

V is TRBV2 and J is TRBJ1-1; possible D gene TRBD1, 5 bases. There are 12 residues in the CDR3. Germline CDR1 and CDR2: SNHLY and FYNNEI. The V end lost 2 bases, the J end lost 11 bases, and 12 bases lay between the germline ends. CDR3 sequence reads: CASSELRQKAFF. The CDR3 nucleotides read TGTGCCAGCAGTGAATTGCGACAGAAGGCTTTCTTT.

The chain combines TRBV19 with TRBJ1-1, with TRBD1 matching 10 bases. The CDR3 contains 16 residues. After removal of 3 bases from V and 2 bases from J, the junction contained 6 bases not matched to a gene. In germline, CDR1 is LNHDA, CDR2 SQIVND (reference sequence). CDR3 region: CASSMGTGAYNTEAFF. The CDR3 nucleotides are TGTGCCAGTAGTATGGGGACAGGGGCGTATAACACTGAAGCTTTCTTT.

V usage is TRBV29-1 and J usage is TRBJ1-5, with 7 bases lining up with TRBD1. V lost 6 bases and J lost 0; bases outside the gene matches: 5. Germline CDR1 reads SQVTM; CDR2 reads ANQGSEA. The CDR3 is 14 residues long. The DNA of the CDR3 is TGCAGCGTAGAGACAGGGAATAGCAATCAGCCCCAGCATTTT. Translation gives CSVETGNSNQPQHF.

The rearrangement joins TRBV11-1 to TRBJ2-1; a possible D gene is TRBD1 (6 bases). This CDR3 comprises 15 residues. The V end lost 1 base, the J end lost 3 bases, and 10 bases lay between the germline ends. Per the germline V gene, CDR1 is SGHAT and CDR2 is FQDESV (reference sequence). The CDR3 spells CASSLDGGRYNEQFF. The CDR3 coding sequence is TGTGCCAGCAGCTTAGATGGGGGCCGCTACAATGAGCAGTTCTTC.

In its sample, this clone was seen once. This chain uses TRBV7-9 with TRBJ1-1, with 8 bases lining up with TRBD1. In germline, CDR1 is SEHNR, CDR2 FQNEAQ (reference sequence). CDR3 size: 12 residues. With V trimmed by 3 bases and J by 10 bases, 4 bases remained unmatched. The CDR3 DNA reads TGTGCCAGCAGCTTTAGCGACAGGGGAGCTTTCTTT. It encodes CASSFSDRGAFF.

The chain recombines TRBV28 with TRBJ1-2; D remains ambiguous. Germline V gene data show CDR1 as MDHEN and CDR2 as SYDVKM. Trimming stripped 6 bases from V and 5 bases from J, with 7 bases between. This CDR3 is 11 amino acids long. CDR3 bases: TGTGCCAGCAGCGGTGGGTATGGCTACACCTTC. Amino acid sequence: CASSGGYGYTF.

The chain recombines TRBV7-2 with TRBJ2-7; D not resolved. The V gene lost 7 bases and the J gene lost 0 bases, with 13 bases spanning the gap. CDR1 and CDR2 (germline): SGHTA, FQGNSA. The CDR3 is made up of 14 amino acids. As DNA, the CDR3 is TGTGCCAGCATTATGACGGGCATCTCCTACGAGCAGTACGTC. It yields the protein CASIMTGISYEQYV.